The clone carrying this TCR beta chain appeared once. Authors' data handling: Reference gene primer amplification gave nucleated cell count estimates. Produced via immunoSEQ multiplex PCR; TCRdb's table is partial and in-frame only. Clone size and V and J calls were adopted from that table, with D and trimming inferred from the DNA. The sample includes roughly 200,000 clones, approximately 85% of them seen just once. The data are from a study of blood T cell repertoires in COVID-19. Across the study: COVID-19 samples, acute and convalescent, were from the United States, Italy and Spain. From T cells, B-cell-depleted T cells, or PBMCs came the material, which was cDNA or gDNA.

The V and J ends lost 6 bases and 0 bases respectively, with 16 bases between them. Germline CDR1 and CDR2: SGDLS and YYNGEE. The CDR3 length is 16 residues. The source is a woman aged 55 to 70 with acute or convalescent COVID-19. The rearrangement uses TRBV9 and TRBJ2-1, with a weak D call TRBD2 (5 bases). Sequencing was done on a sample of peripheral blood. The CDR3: CASTVGGSSSYNEQFF. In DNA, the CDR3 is TGTGCCAGCACCGTGGGCGGGTCGAGCTCCTACAATGAGCAGTTCTTC.